This T cell receptor (beta chain) was identified in a study of T cell repertoires in ileal Crohn's disease. Study in general: Median disease duration was about 7.9 years; about 35% smoked at surgery.

The time point was: neoterminal ileum biopsy at postoperative endoscopy, about 6 months after surgery. Trimming at V came to 7 bases and at J to 4 bases, leaving 6 bases not matched to a gene. The CDR3 is 13 amino acids. Germline loops: CDR1 LNHDA, CDR2 SQIVND (reference sequence). This table comes from immunoSEQ multiplex PCR, and its TCRdb copy is limited to in-frame clones, with some not included. The sample has 1,500 to 2,000 clones; about 86% are singletons. This chain joins TRBV19 and TRBJ2-7; 8 bases align to TRBD1. The material sequenced was ileal tissue. This receptor was identified in an adult with Crohn's disease. The CDR3 coding sequence is TGTGCCAGTAAAGGACAGGGATGGTACGAGCAGTACTTC. It translates to CASKGQGWYEQYF.